One sample yielded the 7 T cell receptor beta chains listed below, sequenced in a study of T cell responses to AZD1222 COVID-19 vaccine. Here immunoSEQ multiplex PCR was the method, and the copy in TCRdb shows in-frame clones only, minus some. The sample holds about 66,000 clones, roughly 87% seen once. This specimen consisted of peripheral blood, obtained on day 0 of AZD1222 vaccination. These TCRs come from an adult in good health.

The rearrangement uses TRBV11-2 and TRBJ1-1; 10 nucleotides line up with TRBD1. The CDR3 loop spans 14 amino acids. The germline V gene encodes CDR1 SGHAT and CDR2 FQNNGV. The V and J ends lost 5 bases and 6 bases, in that order; junction bases with no gene match: 6. CDR3 sequence (DNA): TGTGCCAGCAGCCAGGGACAGGGGCCGGCTGAAGCTTTCTTT. Translated, it gives CASSQGQGPAEAFF.

The table lists this clone with a count of one. As DNA, the CDR3 is TGTGCCAGCAGCTCCTCGGCTAGGTCCTACAATGAGCAGTTCTTC. Translation: CASSSSARSYNEQFF. The chain recombines TRBV7-8 with TRBJ2-1; D is unclear. V dropped 4 bases and J dropped 1 base, with 11 bases sitting between them. Per the germline V gene, CDR1 is SGHVS and CDR2 is FQNEAQ. The CDR3 extends over 15 amino acids.

DNA for the CDR3: TGCGCCAGCAGCCAATATAATCAGGGACACTCGAACACCGGGGAGCTGTTTTTT. This sequence encodes CASSQYNQGHSNTGELFF. The gene calls are TRBV4-1 and TRBJ2-2; tentatively, D is TRBD1 (6 bases). Germline values: CDR1 MGHRA, CDR2 YSYEKL. V gave up 2 bases and J gave up 0 bases, with 16 bases separating them. The CDR3 consists of 18 residues.

This clone has a single count. The chain uses TRBV2 and TRBJ2-3; 9 bases fit TRBD2. Germline CDR1 and CDR2: SNHLY and FYNNEI. The J segment lost 4 bases and the V segment lost 8 bases, leaving 7 bases of the junction unmatched. The CDR3 covers 14 residues. The CDR3 bases are TGTGCCAGCCACCTTAGCGGGAGTGCAGATACGCAGTATTTT. This codes for CASHLSGSADTQYF.

This chain links TRBV6-6 with TRBJ2-3; 10 bases line up with TRBD1. The CDR3 covers 16 residues. V trimming: 6 bases; J trimming: 1 base; junction bases outside the gene matches: 7. The germline CDR1 and CDR2 sequences are MNHNY and SVGAGI (reference sequence). CDR3 region: CASRPSGTGGTDTQYF. The CDR3 DNA is TGTGCCAGCAGGCCCTCCGGGACAGGGGGCACAGATACGCAGTATTTT.

The genes are TRBV7-8 and TRBJ1-2, with TRBD1 as a possible D gene (6 bases). The CDR3 length is 15 residues. Germline CDR1 and CDR2: SGHVS and FQNEAQ. V lost 5 bases, J lost 6 bases, and 19 bases lay in between. The CDR3 sequence: CASSLYRAAVDGYTF. As DNA, the CDR3 is TGTGCCAGCAGCCTATACAGGGCAGCGGTAGATGGCTACACCTTC.

The V call is TRBV5-6, the J call TRBJ2-3; perhaps D is TRBD1 or TRBD2 (5 bases each). V was shortened by 0 bases and J by 0 bases, with 8 bases between the two germline ends. The CDR3 spans 15 residues. Germline V CDR1 and CDR2: SGHDT, YYEEEE. The CDR3 DNA follows: TGTGCCAGCAGCTTGGAGGGACGAAGCACAGATACGCAGTATTTT. This translates into CASSLEGRSTDTQYF.